The T cell receptor beta chain under discussion was sequenced for a study of blood T cell repertoires in COVID-19. Study-wide context: The analysed material was cDNA or gDNA that came from T cells, B-cell-depleted T cells, or PBMCs.

Assay: immunoSEQ multiplex PCR; the TCRdb copy retains only in-frame clones and omits some. The sample has fewer than 400,000 clones, roughly nine tenths seen once. Trimming removed 2 bases at V and 9 bases at J, with 14 bases between. The germline CDR1 and CDR2 sequences are MNHNS and SASEGT. CDR3 length equals 15 residues. Cohorts were assigned according to the clinical history that participants reported. Cohort 3 donors were reported recovered after two negative PCRs, clearance, or symptom resolution. Sequencing was carried out using PBMCs or T cells enriched from blood (not recorded which). The sequence was obtained from a woman aged 25 to 39 who had recovered from COVID-19. V usage is TRBV6-1 and J usage is TRBJ1-6, with D possibly matching TRBD1 (5 bases). The CDR3 DNA reads TGTGCCAGCAGTGAATTTGCCTTAAGGGGTTCACCCCTCCACTTT. Amino acids: CASSEFALRGSPLHF.